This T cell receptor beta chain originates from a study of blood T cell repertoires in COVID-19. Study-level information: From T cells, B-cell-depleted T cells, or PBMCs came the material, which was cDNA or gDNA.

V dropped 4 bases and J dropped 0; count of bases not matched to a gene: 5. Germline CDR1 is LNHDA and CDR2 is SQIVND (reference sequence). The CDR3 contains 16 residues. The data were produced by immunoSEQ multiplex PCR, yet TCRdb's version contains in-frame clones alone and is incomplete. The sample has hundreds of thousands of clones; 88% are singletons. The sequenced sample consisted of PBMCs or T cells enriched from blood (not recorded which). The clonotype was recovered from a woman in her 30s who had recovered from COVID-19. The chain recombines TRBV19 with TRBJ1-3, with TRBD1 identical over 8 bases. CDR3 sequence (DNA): TGTGCCAGTAGTAGGTGGACAGGGAGCTCTGGAAACACCATATATTTT. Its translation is CASSRWTGSSGNTIYF.